The clone carrying this TCR beta chain was seen just once. Researchers report immunoSEQ v3.0 was run at survey level. The repertoire was sequenced with immunoSEQ multiplex PCR; TCRdb's copy has only in-frame clones and lacks some. This sample has tens of thousands of clones; approximately 85% occur once, and the top ten carry about 4%. The data are from a study of long-term antiretroviral therapy in people with HIV. Each HIV participant was treated in the United States. Trimming stripped 7 bases from V and 7 bases from J, with 12 bases between. CDR1 and CDR2 (germline): SGHRS, YFSETQ. This CDR3 is 13 amino acids long.

This specimen was unsorted PBMCs, taken 0.8 years before starting antiretroviral therapy. The chain links TRBV5-1 to TRBJ1-6; the D gene is possibly TRBD1 (5 bases). The source of this sequence is a man between 18 and 35 years old with HIV. The CDR3 region has the DNA TGCGCCAGCCTGGGACGGCGAAATTCACCCCTCCACTTT. It codes for CASLGRRNSPLHF.